Listed below are T cell receptor beta chains from one sample, sequenced in a study of CD8+ T cells in alopecia areata. Sequenced by immunoSEQ multiplex PCR; TCRdb stores in-frame clones only, minus some. The sample has some 200,000 clones; more than 45% are singletons. Specimen: CD4+ T cells sorted from blood, collected at week 24, from a patient treated with tofacitinib. The receptors stem from a human donor with alopecia areata. CDR3s include the opening cysteine and the closing phenylalanine or tryptophan. The D gene is left open where the match is weak. Clone size, where shown, is once, few, many, or a class for clones that have expanded.

j_call: TRBJ1-6
d_call: TRBD1
clone_size: .
v_call: TRBV5-1
cdr3_nt: TGCGCCAGCAGCTTGAAGGCGACAGGGAGCTCACCCCTCCACTTT
cdr3_aa: CASSLKATGSSPLHF

j_call: TRBJ1-2
d_call: .
clone_size: .
v_call: TRBV30
cdr3_nt: TGTGCCTGGAGTCACAGAAACTATGGCTACACCTTC
cdr3_aa: CAWSHRNYGYTF

j_call: TRBJ2-7
d_call: .
clone_size: once
v_call: TRBV19
cdr3_nt: TGTGCCAGTAGTCCGGGGTATGGCACCTACGAGCAGTACTTC
cdr3_aa: CASSPGYGTYEQYF

j_call: TRBJ1-1
d_call: .
clone_size: .
v_call: TRBV6-5
cdr3_nt: TGTGCCAGCACCGAGGGGAACACTGAAGCTTTCTTT
cdr3_aa: CASTEGNTEAFF

j_call: TRBJ1-1
d_call: .
clone_size: .
v_call: TRBV27
cdr3_nt: TGTGCCAGCAGTTTTGGACGGAGGAACACTGAAGCTTTCTTT
cdr3_aa: CASSFGRRNTEAFF

j_call: TRBJ2-1
d_call: .
clone_size: .
v_call: TRBV10-3
cdr3_nt: TGTGCCATCAGTGACCCCCAGGGAACGTACAATGAGCAGTTCTTC
cdr3_aa: CAISDPQGTYNEQFF

j_call: TRBJ2-4
d_call: TRBD2
clone_size: few
v_call: TRBV15
cdr3_nt: TGTGCCACCAGCAGAGATTATGATAGCGGGGTAAAAAACATTCAGTACTTC
cdr3_aa: CATSRDYDSGVKNIQYF

j_call: TRBJ2-3
d_call: TRBD1
clone_size: .
v_call: TRBV5-1
cdr3_nt: TGCGCCAGCAGCTTGGAGGGGCTTGAGGGGGCCACAGATACGCAGTATTTT
cdr3_aa: CASSLEGLEGATDTQYF

j_call: TRBJ2-2
d_call: .
clone_size: .
v_call: TRBV15
cdr3_nt: TGTGCCACCAGCATTGCGTGGTCCACCGGGGAGCTGTTTTTT
cdr3_aa: CATSIAWSTGELFF

j_call: TRBJ1-5
d_call: .
clone_size: few
v_call: TRBV4-1
cdr3_nt: TGCGCCAGCAGCCCCCCAGGGTACCTAAATCAGCCCCAGCATTTT
cdr3_aa: CASSPPGYLNQPQHF

j_call: TRBJ1-1
d_call: .
clone_size: few
v_call: TRBV6-5
cdr3_nt: TGTGCCAGCAGTTACGACGGGAACACTGAAGCTTTCTTT
cdr3_aa: CASSYDGNTEAFF

j_call: TRBJ2-6
d_call: TRBD1
clone_size: .
v_call: TRBV11-3
cdr3_nt: TGTGCCAGCAGCTTAGGCGGGACAGGGTCTGGGGCCAACGTCCTGACTTTC
cdr3_aa: CASSLGGTGSGANVLTF

j_call: TRBJ2-3
d_call: .
clone_size: .
v_call: TRBV4-3
cdr3_nt: TGCGCCAGCAGCCAAGATCATGGGGGAAGCACAGATACGCAGTATTTT
cdr3_aa: CASSQDHGGSTDTQYF

j_call: TRBJ2-7
d_call: TRBD1
clone_size: .
v_call: TRBV30
cdr3_nt: TGTGCCTGGAGGGACAGGGGATCCTACGAGCAGTACTTC
cdr3_aa: CAWRDRGSYEQYF

j_call: TRBJ2-6
d_call: .
clone_size: .
v_call: TRBV7-9
cdr3_nt: TGTGCCAGCAGCCTACGGGTCAGCTCTGGGGCCAACGTCCTGACTTTC
cdr3_aa: CASSLRVSSGANVLTF

j_call: TRBJ2-3
d_call: .
clone_size: .
v_call: TRBV11-2
cdr3_nt: TGTGCCAGCAGCTTAGGCCCAGATACGCAGTATTTT
cdr3_aa: CASSLGPDTQYF

j_call: TRBJ1-2
d_call: .
clone_size: .
v_call: TRBV6-5
cdr3_nt: TGTGCCAGCAGTTACCGTGGGATCCGCTATGGCTACACCTTC
cdr3_aa: CASSYRGIRYGYTF

j_call: TRBJ2-5
d_call: TRBD2
clone_size: .
v_call: TRBV7-3
cdr3_nt: TGTGCCAGCAGTTTGGGGCCAGCGGGAGAGGGGGAGACCCAGTACTTC
cdr3_aa: CASSLGPAGEGETQYF

j_call: TRBJ2-1
d_call: TRBD2
clone_size: .
v_call: TRBV10-3
cdr3_nt: TGTGCCATCAGGGGAGCGGGATCTCAATCCCACAATGAGCAGTTCTTC
cdr3_aa: CAIRGAGSQSHNEQFF

j_call: TRBJ2-1
d_call: .
clone_size: .
v_call: TRBV2
cdr3_nt: TGTGCCAGCGGCAGTTCGGCAGGGCGCGGACTGGTCAATGAGCAGTTCTTC
cdr3_aa: CASGSSAGRGLVNEQFF

j_call: TRBJ2-1
d_call: .
clone_size: .
v_call: TRBV10-3
cdr3_nt: TGTGCCATCAGTAATACTGCGGGGCTTGAGCAGTTCTTC
cdr3_aa: CAISNTAGLEQFF

j_call: TRBJ2-3
d_call: .
clone_size: .
v_call: TRBV7-9
cdr3_nt: TGTGCCAGCAGCACCCCGATTCGAGAGCAGTCAGATACGCAGTATTTT
cdr3_aa: CASSTPIREQSDTQYF

j_call: TRBJ2-7
d_call: TRBD2
clone_size: .
v_call: TRBV27
cdr3_nt: TGTGCCAGCAGTTCTCCTAGCGGGGGGAGGTACGAGCAGTACTTC
cdr3_aa: CASSSPSGGRYEQYF

j_call: TRBJ2-5
d_call: .
clone_size: .
v_call: TRBV9
cdr3_nt: TGTGCCAGCAGCGTTACAGCGACAATACAAGAGACCCAGTACTTC
cdr3_aa: CASSVTATIQETQYF

j_call: TRBJ2-5
d_call: .
clone_size: .
v_call: TRBV7-2
cdr3_nt: TGTGCCAGCAGCCAGGCTACGGTACAAGAGACCCAGTACTTC
cdr3_aa: CASSQATVQETQYF

j_call: TRBJ2-5
d_call: .
clone_size: .
v_call: TRBV5-4
cdr3_nt: TGTGCCAGCAGCTTGAAGGGAGAGACCCAGTACTTC
cdr3_aa: CASSLKGETQYF